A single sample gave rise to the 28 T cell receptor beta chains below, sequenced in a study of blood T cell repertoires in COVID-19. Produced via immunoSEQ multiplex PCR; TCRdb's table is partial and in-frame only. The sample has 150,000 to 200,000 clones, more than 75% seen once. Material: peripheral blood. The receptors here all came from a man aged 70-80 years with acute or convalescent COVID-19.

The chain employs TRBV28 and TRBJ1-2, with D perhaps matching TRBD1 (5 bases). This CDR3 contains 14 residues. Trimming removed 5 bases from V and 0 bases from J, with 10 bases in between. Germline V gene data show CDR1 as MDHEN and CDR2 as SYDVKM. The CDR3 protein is CASSMPGPNYGYTF. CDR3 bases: TGTGCCAGCAGTATGCCAGGGCCTAACTATGGCTACACCTTC.

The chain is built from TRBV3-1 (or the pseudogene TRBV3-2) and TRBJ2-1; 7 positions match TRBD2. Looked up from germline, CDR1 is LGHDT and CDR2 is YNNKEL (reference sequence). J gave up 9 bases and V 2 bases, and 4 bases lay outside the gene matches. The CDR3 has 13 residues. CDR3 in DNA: TGTGCCAGCAGCCAAACTAGCGTAAGTGAGCAGTTCTTC. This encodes CASSQTSVSEQFF.

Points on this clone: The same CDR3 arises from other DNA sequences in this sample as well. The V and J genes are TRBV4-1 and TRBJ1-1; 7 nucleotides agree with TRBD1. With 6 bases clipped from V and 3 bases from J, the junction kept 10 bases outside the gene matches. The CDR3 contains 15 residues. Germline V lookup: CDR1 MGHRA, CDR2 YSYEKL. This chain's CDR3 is CASSPRTGRDTEAFF. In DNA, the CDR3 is TGCGCCAGCAGTCCCCGGACAGGACGGGACACTGAAGCTTTCTTT.

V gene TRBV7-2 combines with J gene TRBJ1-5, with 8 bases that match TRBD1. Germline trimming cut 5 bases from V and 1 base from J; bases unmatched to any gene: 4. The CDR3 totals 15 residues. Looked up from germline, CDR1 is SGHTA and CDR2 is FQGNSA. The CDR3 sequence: CASSPRTGSNQPQHF. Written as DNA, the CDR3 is TGTGCCAGCAGCCCCCGGACAGGGAGCAATCAGCCCCAGCATTTT.

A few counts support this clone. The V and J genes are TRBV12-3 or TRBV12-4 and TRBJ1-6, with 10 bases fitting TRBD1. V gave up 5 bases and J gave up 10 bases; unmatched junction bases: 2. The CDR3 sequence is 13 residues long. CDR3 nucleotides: TGTGCCAGCAGTGGGACAGGGGACTCACCCCTCCACTTT. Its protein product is CASSGTGDSPLHF.

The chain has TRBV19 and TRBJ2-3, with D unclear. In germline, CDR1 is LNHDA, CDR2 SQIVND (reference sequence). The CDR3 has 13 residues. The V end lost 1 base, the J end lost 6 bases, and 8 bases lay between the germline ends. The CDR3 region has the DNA TGTGCCAGTAGTATAGGAGTGAAGGATACGCAGTATTTT. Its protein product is CASSIGVKDTQYF.

In DNA form, the CDR3 reads TGCGCCAGCAGCTCGTGGCAGGGAGGGGACTACACCTTC. It codes for CASSSWQGGDYTF. The gene calls are TRBV5-1 and TRBJ1-2, with TRBD1 as a possible D gene (5 bases). Trimming took 3 bases from V and 10 from J, leaving 16 bases between them. There are 13 residues in the CDR3. The germline gives CDR1 SGHRS, CDR2 YFSETQ.

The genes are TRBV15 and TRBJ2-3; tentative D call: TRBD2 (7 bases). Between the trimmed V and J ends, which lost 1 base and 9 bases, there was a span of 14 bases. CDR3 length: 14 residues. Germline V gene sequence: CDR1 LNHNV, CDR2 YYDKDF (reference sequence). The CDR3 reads CATSRGGAGETQYF. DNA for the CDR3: TGTGCCACCAGCAGAGGGGGGGCGGGGGAGACGCAGTATTTT.

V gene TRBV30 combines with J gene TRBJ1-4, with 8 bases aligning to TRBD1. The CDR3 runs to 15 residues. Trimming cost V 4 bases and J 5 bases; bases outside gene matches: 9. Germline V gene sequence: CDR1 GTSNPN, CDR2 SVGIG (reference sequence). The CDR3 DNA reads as TGTGCCTGGAACCGAGAGACAGGGGAAAATGAAAAACTGTTTTTT. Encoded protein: CAWNRETGENEKLFF.

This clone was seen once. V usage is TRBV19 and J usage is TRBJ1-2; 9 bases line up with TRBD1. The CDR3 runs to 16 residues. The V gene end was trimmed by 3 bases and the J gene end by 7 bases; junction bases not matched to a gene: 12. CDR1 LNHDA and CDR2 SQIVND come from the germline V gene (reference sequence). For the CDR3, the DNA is TGTGCCAGTAGTATTCGCGGACAGGGGCCGAGGGGTGGCTACACCTTC. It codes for CASSIRGQGPRGGYTF.

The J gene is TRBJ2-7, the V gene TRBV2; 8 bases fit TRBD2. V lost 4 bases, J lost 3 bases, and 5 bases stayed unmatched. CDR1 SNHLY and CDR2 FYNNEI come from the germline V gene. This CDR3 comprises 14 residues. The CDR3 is CASSAEAGGYEQYF. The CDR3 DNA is TGTGCCAGCAGTGCAGAGGCGGGGGGCTACGAGCAGTACTTC.

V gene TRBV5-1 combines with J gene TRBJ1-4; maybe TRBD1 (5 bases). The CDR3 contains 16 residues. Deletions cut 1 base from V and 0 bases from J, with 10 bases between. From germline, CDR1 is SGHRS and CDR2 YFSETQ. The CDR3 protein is CASSLQGSATNEKLFF. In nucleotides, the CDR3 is TGCGCCAGCAGCTTGCAGGGCTCGGCAACTAATGAAAAACTGTTTTTT.

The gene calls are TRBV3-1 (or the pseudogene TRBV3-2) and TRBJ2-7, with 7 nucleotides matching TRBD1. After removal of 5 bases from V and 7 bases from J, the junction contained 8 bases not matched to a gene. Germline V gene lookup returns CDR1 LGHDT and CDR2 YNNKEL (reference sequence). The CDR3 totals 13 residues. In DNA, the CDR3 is TGTGCCAGCAGCGACGGGACAGTAGTAGAGCAGTACTTC. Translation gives CASSDGTVVEQYF.

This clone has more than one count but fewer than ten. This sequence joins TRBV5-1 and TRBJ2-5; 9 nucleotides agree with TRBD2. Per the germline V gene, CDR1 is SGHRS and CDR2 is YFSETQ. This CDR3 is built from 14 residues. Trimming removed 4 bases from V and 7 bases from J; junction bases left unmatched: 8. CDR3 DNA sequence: TGCGCCAGCAGCGTTGGCCTGACTAGCGGGACCCAGTACTTC. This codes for CASSVGLTSGTQYF.

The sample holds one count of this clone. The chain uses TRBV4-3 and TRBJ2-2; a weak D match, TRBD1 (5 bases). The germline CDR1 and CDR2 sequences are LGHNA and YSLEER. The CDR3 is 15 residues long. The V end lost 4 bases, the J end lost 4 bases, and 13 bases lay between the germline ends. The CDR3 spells CASSRKGQSTGELFF. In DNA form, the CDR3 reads TGCGCCAGCAGCCGAAAGGGGCAGTCCACCGGGGAGCTGTTTTTT.

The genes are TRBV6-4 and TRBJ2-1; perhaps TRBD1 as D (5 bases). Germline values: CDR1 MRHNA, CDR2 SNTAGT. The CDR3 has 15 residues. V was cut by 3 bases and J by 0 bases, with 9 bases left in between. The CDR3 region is CASSERDSSYNEQFF. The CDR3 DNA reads TGTGCCAGCAGTGAACGCGACAGCTCCTACAATGAGCAGTTCTTC.

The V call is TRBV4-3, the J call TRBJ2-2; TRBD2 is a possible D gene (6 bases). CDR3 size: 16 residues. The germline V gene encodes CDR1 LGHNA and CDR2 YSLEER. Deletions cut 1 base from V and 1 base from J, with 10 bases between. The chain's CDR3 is CASSQVPGENTGELFF. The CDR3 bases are TGCGCCAGCAGCCAAGTCCCGGGGGAGAACACCGGGGAGCTGTTTTTT.

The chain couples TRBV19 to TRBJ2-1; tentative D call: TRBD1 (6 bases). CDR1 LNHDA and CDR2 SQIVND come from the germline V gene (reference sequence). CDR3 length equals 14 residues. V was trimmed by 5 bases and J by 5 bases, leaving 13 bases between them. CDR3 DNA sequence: TGTGCCAGTAGTTCCGACAGGCGGAACAATGAGCAGTTCTTC. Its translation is CASSSDRRNNEQFF.

The CDR3 DNA follows: TGTGCCTGGGGCCAAGACCGGCGGCAACTTTCTAGCACAGATACGCAGTATTTT. It codes for CAWGQDRRQLSSTDTQYF. The J gene is TRBJ2-3, the V gene TRBV30; no firm D call. The CDR3 length is 18 residues. The germline V gene encodes CDR1 GTSNPN and CDR2 SVGIG (reference sequence). V dropped 5 bases and J dropped 0 bases, with 24 bases sitting between them. Looking up the rest from reference TRBV30 and TRBJ2-3 gives the full variable domain: SQTIHQWPATLVQPVGSPLSLECTVEGTSNPNLYWYRQAAGRGLQLLFYSVGIGQISSEVPQNLSASRPQDRQFILSSKKLLLSDSGFYLCAWGQDRRQLSSTDTQYFGPGTRLTVL.

CDR3 DNA: TGTGCCAGCTCACCTCTTGGACTAGCGGGAGGGTACAATGAGCAGTTCTTC. Its translation is CASSPLGLAGGYNEQFF. The chain couples TRBV18 to TRBJ2-1, with 15 bases fitting TRBD2. Germline values: CDR1 KGHSH, CDR2 LQKENI. Trimming cost V 3 bases and J 4 bases; bases outside gene matches: 4. The length of the CDR3 is 17 residues. Complete variable domain (other parts from reference TRBV18 and TRBJ2-1): NAGVMQNPRHLVRRRGQEARLRCSPMKGHSHVYWYRQLPEEGLKFMVYLQKENIIDESGMPKERFSAEFPKEGPSILRIQQVVRGDSAAYFCASSPLGLAGGYNEQFFGPGTRLTVL.

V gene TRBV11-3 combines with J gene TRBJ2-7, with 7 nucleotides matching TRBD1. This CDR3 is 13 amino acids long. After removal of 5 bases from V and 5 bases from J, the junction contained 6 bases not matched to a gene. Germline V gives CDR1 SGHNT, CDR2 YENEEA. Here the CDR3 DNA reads TGTGCCAGCAGCGAGACAGGGTACGACGAGCAGTACTTC. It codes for CASSETGYDEQYF.

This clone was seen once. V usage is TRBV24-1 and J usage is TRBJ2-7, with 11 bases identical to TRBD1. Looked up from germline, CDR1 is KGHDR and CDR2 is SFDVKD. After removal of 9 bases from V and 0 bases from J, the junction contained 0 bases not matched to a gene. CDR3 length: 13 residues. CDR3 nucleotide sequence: TGTGCCACCGGGACAGGGGGCTCCTACGAGCAGTACTTC. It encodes CATGTGGSYEQYF.

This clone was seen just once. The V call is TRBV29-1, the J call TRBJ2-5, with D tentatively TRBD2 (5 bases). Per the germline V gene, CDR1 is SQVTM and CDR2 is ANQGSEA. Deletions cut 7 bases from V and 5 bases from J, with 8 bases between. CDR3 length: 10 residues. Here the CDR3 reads CSGGGETQYF. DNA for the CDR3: TGCAGCGGAGGCGGGGAGACCCAGTACTTC.

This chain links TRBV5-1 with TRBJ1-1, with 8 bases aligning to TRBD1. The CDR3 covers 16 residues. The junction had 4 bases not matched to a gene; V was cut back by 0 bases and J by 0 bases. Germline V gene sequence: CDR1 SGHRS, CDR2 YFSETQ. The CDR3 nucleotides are TGCGCCAGCAGCTTGGTCGGGACAGGCATGAACACTGAAGCTTTCTTT. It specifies CASSLVGTGMNTEAFF.

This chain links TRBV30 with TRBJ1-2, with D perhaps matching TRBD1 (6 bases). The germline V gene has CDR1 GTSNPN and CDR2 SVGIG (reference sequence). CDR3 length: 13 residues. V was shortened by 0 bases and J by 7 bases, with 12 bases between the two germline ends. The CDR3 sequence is CAWSVPGAAGYTF. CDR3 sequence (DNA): TGTGCCTGGAGTGTGCCAGGGGCTGCTGGCTACACCTTC.

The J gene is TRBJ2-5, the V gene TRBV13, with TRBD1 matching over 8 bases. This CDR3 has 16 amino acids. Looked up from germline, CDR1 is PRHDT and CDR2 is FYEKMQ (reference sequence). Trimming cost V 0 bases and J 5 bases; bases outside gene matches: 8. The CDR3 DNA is TGTGCCAGCAGCTTAGGCCGGCAGGGGGCATTGGAGACCCAGTACTTC. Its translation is CASSLGRQGALETQYF.

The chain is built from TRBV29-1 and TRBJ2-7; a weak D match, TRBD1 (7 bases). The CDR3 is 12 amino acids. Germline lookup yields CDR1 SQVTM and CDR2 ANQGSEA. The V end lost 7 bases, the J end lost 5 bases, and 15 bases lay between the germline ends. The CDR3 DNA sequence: TGCAGCGCTGCGGGACAGAGGGACGAGCAGTACTTC. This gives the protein CSAAGQRDEQYF.

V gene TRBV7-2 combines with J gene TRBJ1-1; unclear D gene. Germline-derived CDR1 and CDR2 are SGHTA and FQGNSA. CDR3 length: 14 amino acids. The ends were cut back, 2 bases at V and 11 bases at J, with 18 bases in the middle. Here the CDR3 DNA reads TGTGCCAGCAGCTTATCTTTCGGAGAGGGAGGTGCTTTCTTT. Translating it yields CASSLSFGEGGAFF.